This T cell receptor beta chain was recovered during a study of a mutant IDH1 vaccine in newly diagnosed glioma. Study findings and constraints: The vaccine induced immune responses, and these occurred in about 93% of patients. Pseudoprogression apparently lacked any relation to changes in top peripheral T cell clonotypes.

CDR1 and CDR2 from the germline V gene are SGHDT and YYEEEE. The V end lost 7 bases, the J end lost 1 base, and 11 bases lay between the germline ends. This CDR3 is 13 amino acids long. TCRdb's table, derived via immunoSEQ multiplex PCR, lists solely in-frame clones and lacks some. Of tens of thousands of clones listed, about 74% are singletons. The time point is: baseline, week 1 (first vaccination visit). Indicated treatment: pre-vaccination baseline after standard-of-care therapy. As regards this clone: The antigen remains undetermined.

The sequenced sample was PBMCs, obtained from a glioma patient treated with radiotherapy, temozolomide or both. The receptor was derived from a woman between 35 and 50 years old with glioma. The chain carries TRBV5-6 and TRBJ1-1; possible D gene TRBD1, 5 bases. This CDR3 is CASQGFRNTEAFF. Written as DNA, the CDR3 is TGTGCCAGCCAGGGCTTCCGGAACACTGAAGCTTTCTTT. The full variable domain, with the rest looked up from reference TRBV5-6 and TRBJ1-1, is DAGVTQSPTHLIKTRGQQVTLRCSPKSGHDTVSWYQQALGQGPQFIFQYYEEEERQRGNFPDRFSGHQFPNYSSELNVNALLLGDSALYLCASQGFRNTEAFFGQGTRLTVV.